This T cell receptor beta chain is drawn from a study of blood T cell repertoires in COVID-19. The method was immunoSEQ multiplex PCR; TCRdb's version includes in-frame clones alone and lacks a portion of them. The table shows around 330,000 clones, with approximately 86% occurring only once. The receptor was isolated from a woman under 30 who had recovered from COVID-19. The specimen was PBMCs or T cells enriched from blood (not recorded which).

CDR3 sequence: CASSDSLAGGLQETQYF. The DNA for the CDR3 is TGCGCCAGCAGCGACTCGCTAGCGGGGGGTCTCCAAGAGACCCAGTACTTC. The rearrangement uses TRBV5-1 and TRBJ2-5, with TRBD2 identical over 11 bases. V was clipped by 4 bases and J by 1 base; unmatched bases: 9. The CDR3 has 17 residues. Germline CDR1 and CDR2: SGHRS and YFSETQ.